This T cell receptor beta chain stems from a study of T cell changes during pregnancy in multiple sclerosis. Sequencing used immunoSEQ multiplex PCR; TCRdb keeps in-frame clones, though not all of them. The sample records approximately 44,000 clones, over 75% being singletons. CDR1 is LGHNA and CDR2 is YNFKEQ in the germline V gene. The ends were cut back, 0 bases at V and 4 bases at J, with 10 bases in the middle. CDR3 length: 15 residues. The receptor's source is a female donor with multiple sclerosis, enrolled in a pregnancy study. The sample in question was CD4+ T cells from peripheral blood mononuclear cells, obtained before pregnancy. V and J are TRBV4-2 and TRBJ1-5; TRBD1 might be the D (5 bases). The CDR3 reads CASSQDDSFNQPQHF. Written as DNA, the CDR3 is TGTGCCAGCAGCCAAGACGACAGCTTTAATCAGCCCCAGCATTTT.